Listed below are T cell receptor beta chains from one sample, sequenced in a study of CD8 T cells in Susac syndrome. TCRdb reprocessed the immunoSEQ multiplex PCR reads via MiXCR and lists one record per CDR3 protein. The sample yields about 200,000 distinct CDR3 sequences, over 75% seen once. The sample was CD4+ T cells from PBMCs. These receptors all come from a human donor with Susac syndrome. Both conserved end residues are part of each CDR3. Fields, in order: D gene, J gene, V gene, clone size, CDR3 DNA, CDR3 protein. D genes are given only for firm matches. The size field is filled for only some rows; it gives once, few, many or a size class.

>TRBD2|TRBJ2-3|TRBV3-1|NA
TGTGCCAGCAGCCGGGGAACTAGCGAAAGCACAGATACGCAGTATTTT
CASSRGTSESTDTQYF
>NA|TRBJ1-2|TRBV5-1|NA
TGCGCCAGCAGCTTGGACAGGGCGGCTGGCTACACCTTC
CASSLDRAAGYTF
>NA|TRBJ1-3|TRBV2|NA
TGTGCCAGCAGTCTGGATCGACAGTCTTATTTT
CASSLDRQSYF
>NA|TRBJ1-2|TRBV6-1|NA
TGTGCCAGCAGTGAAGATGGCTATGGCTACACCTTC
CASSEDGYGYTF
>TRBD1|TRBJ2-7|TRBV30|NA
TGTGCCTGGATGCTACCGGGACAGGGAACCTACGAGCAGTACTTC
CAWMLPGQGTYEQYF
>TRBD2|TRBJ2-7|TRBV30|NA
TGTGCCTGGAGTGTACGCGGGGGAATAGCGGGGGACTCCGAGCAGTACTTC
CAWSVRGGIAGDSEQYF
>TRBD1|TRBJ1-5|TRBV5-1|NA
TGCGCCAGCAGCTTGGGGACAGGGGGAAGCAATCAGCCCCAGCATTTT
CASSLGTGGSNQPQHF
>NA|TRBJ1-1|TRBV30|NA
TGTGCCTGGAGAGGCGGGTCAGCTAACACTGAAGCTTTCTTT
CAWRGGSANTEAFF
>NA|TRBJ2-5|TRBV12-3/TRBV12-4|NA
TGTGCCAGCAGTTTATCGGGGCCTGGGGAGACCCAGTACTTC
CASSLSGPGETQYF
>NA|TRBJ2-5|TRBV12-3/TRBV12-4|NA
TGTGCCAGCAGTTTTAGGGGGGGCCCAGAGACCCAGTACTTC
CASSFRGGPETQYF
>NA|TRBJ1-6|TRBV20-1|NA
TGCAGTGCTAGATACACCTATAATTCACCCCTCCACTTT
CSARYTYNSPLHF
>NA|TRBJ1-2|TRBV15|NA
TGTGCCACCAGCAGAGTCATACAGGGTGGCTACACCTTC
CATSRVIQGGYTF
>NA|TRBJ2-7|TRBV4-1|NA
TGCGCCAGCAGCCAAGATAGGCAACAGGCGCGCGAGCAGTACTTC
CASSQDRQQAREQYF
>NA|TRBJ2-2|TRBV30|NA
TGTGCCTGGAGAGGGACCGGGAACACCGGGGAGCTGTTTTTT
CAWRGTGNTGELFF
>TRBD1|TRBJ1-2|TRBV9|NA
TGTGCCAGCAGCGTCGCCGGGACAGCCTATGGCTACACCTTC
CASSVAGTAYGYTF
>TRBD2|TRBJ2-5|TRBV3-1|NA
TGTGCCAGCAGCTATAGCGGGGGGGCCGAGACCCAGTACTTC
CASSYSGGAETQYF
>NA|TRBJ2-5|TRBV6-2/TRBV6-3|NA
TGTGCCAGCAGTTATGGGGCGACGGCTCGTGAGACCCAGTACTTC
CASSYGATARETQYF
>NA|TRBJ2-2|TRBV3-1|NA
TGTGCCAGCAGCCAAGGCGCTTTTCTGTCCTCCGGGGAGCTGTTTTTT
CASSQGAFLSSGELFF
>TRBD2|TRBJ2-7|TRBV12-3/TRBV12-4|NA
TGTGCCAGCAGTACCCGGGACTACTACGAGCAGTACTTC
CASSTRDYYEQYF
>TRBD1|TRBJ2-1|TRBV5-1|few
TGCGCCAGCAGCGCAAGGGACAGGCCACTACCAATCTTC
CASSARDRPLPIF
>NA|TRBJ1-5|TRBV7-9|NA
TGTGCCAGCAGCTTGGGCGGTTATAGCAATCAGCCCCAGCATTTT
CASSLGGYSNQPQHF
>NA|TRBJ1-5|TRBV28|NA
TGTGCCAGCAGATTAGGGGATCAGCCCCAGCATTTT
CASRLGDQPQHF
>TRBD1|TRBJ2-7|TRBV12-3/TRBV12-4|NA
TGTGCCAGCAGTCGGACAGGATCTTTTTACGAGCAGTACTTC
CASSRTGSFYEQYF
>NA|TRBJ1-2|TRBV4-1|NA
TGCGCCAGCAGCCACTCGAGCCTTAGGCAGGCCCGCTATGGCTACACCTTC
CASSHSSLRQARYGYTF
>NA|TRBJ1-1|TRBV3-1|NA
TGTGCCAGCAGCCCTAGGGGGGCGAGTGGCACTGAAGCTTTCTTT
CASSPRGASGTEAFF
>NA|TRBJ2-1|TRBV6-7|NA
TGTGCCAGCAGTTATGTAGCCAATGAGCAGTTCTTC
CASSYVANEQFF
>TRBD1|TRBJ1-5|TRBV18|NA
TGTGCCAGCTCACCCGGGACAGGGGGGAGTCAGCCCCAGCATTTT
CASSPGTGGSQPQHF
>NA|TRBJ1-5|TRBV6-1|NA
TGTGCCAGCAGATCCGACAGGATCAGCAATCAGCCCCAGCATTTT
CASRSDRISNQPQHF
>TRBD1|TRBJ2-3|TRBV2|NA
TGTGCCAGCAAAAGGACAGGGGCAGATACGCAGTATTTT
CASKRTGADTQYF
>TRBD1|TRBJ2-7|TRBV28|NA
TGTGCCAGCAGTCTTCCGACAGGGGCCAACGAGCAGTACTTC
CASSLPTGANEQYF
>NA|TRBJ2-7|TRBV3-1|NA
TGTGCCAGCAGCTCTCCGGGCCGACCAGACTACGAGCAGTACTTC
CASSSPGRPDYEQYF
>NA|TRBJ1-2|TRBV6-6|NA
TGTGCCAGCAGTTACCTTGGGGAGAAGGGCTACACCTTC
CASSYLGEKGYTF
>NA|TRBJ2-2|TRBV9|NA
TGTGCCAGCAGCGTAGCTACGGGAACCGGGGAGCTGTTTTTT
CASSVATGTGELFF
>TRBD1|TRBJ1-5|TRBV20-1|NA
TGCAGTGCTAGTTTACGGACAGGAGTTAGCAATCAGCCCCAGCATTTT
CSASLRTGVSNQPQHF
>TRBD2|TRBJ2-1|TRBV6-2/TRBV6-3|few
TGTGCCAGCAGCAAGACTAGCGGGAGGATCTACAATGAGCAGTTCTTC
CASSKTSGRIYNEQFF
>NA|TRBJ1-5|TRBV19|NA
TGTGCCAGTAGGCGGGGACTTAGCAATCAGCCCCAGCATTTT
CASRRGLSNQPQHF
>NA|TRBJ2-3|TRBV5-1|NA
TGCGCCAGCAGTGGGGCAGGGTACACAGATACGCAGTATTTT
CASSGAGYTDTQYF
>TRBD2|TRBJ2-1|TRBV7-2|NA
TGTGCCAGCAGCTTAATATTAGCGGGGGTCACCACCTACAATGAGCAGTTCTTC
CASSLILAGVTTYNEQFF
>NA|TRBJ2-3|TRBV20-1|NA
TGCAGTGCTACTCAACACCTAGGAAGCACAGATACGCAGTATTTT
CSATQHLGSTDTQYF
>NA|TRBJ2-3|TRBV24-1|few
TGTGCCACCAGTGATTTTCCGGAGGATACGCAGTATTTT
CATSDFPEDTQYF
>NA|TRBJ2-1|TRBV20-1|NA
TGCAGTGCTAGAGAGGGGACCACCTACAATGAGCAGTTCTTC
CSAREGTTYNEQFF
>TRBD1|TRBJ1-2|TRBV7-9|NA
TGTGCCAGCAGCACCCGACAGGGCGGCTACACCTTC
CASSTRQGGYTF
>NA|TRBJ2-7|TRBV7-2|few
TGTGCCAGCAGCCTACAGGGACTCTACGAGCAGTACTTC
CASSLQGLYEQYF
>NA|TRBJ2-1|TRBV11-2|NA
TGTGCCGGCAGCTTAGCCCCAGGGAGCTCCTACAATGAGCAGTTCTTC
CAGSLAPGSSYNEQFF